This T cell receptor beta chain was recovered during a study of tumor and adjacent non-tumor tissue in lung cancer. The template was RNA from unsorted bulk tissue. The germline V gene encodes CDR1 SGHAT and CDR2 FQNNGV. The CDR3 runs 15 residues. Trimming took 7 bases from V and 1 from J, leaving 15 bases between them. Three rounds of nested PCR, following a modified ARM-PCR protocol, produced the TCRbeta library. TCRdb itself ran the multiplex PCR reads through MiXCR, one entry per CDR3 protein. The sample comprises roughly 150,000 distinct CDR3 sequences, around 61% of which are singletons, and 15% to 20% rests with the top ten.

Sequenced material: lung tumor tissue. The sequence came from a man in his sixties with small cell lung cancer. J is TRBJ2-3 and V is TRBV11-2; weak D call: TRBD2 (6 bases). The CDR3 reads CASNLGVAGTDTQYF. CDR3 coding DNA: TGTGCCAGCAACTTGGGAGTAGCGGGCACAGATACGCAGTATTTT.